This passage covers 7 T cell receptor beta chains from one sample sequenced in a study of blood T cell repertoires in COVID-19 (dated by TCRdb to the early 2020s). Libraries were prepared through the immunoSEQ multiplex PCR assay. The source is immuneACCESS, and TCRdb retained only in-frame sequences with V and J called. Part of the clones is not carried over; for the studies checked, unresolved V genes explain less than half of this, and the remainder is unexplained. Recorded for this sample are roughly 200,000 clones; about 88% of them occurred a single time. The ten biggest clones cover over 15% of the sample. Specimen: peripheral blood. These receptors all stem from a man in his fifties with COVID-19, enrolled during active disease.

This rearrangement joins TRBV9 to TRBJ1-4; 7 nucleotides align to TRBD1. The CDR3 contains 15 residues. Per the germline V gene, CDR1 is SGDLS and CDR2 is YYNGEE. Trimming removed 2 bases from V and 1 base from J; junction bases left unmatched: 2. The CDR3 DNA is TGTGCCAGCAGCGTGGGACAGCAAACTAATGAAAAACTGTTTTTT. Translation: CASSVGQQTNEKLFF.

The chain has TRBV2 and TRBJ2-7; TRBD1 matches at 9 bases. Per the germline V gene, CDR1 is SNHLY and CDR2 is FYNNEI. The CDR3 consists of 12 residues. With V trimmed by 6 bases and J by 6 bases, 3 bases remained unmatched. CDR3 loop: CASSGQGTEQYF. CDR3 in DNA: TGTGCCAGCAGCGGACAGGGGACCGAGCAGTACTTC.

The chain carries TRBV27 and TRBJ1-2; 7 bases match TRBD1. Trimming at V came to 3 bases and at J to 9 bases, leaving 13 bases not matched to a gene. In germline, CDR1 is MNHEY, CDR2 SMNVEV (reference sequence). The CDR3 sequence is 15 residues long. CDR3 region: CASSFGTAQRGSYTF. CDR3 coding DNA: TGTGCCAGCAGTTTCGGGACAGCGCAACGGGGAAGCTACACCTTC.

V and J are TRBV27 and TRBJ1-2, with TRBD1 identical over 8 bases. CDR1 is MNHEY and CDR2 is SMNVEV in the germline V gene (reference sequence). Unmatched junction bases numbered 7, after V lost 2 bases and J lost 5 bases. This CDR3 is 15 amino acids long. The CDR3 sequence is CASSLLPGGGYGYTF. The CDR3 DNA is TGTGCCAGCAGTTTACTTCCAGGGGGCGGGTATGGCTACACCTTC.

V is TRBV7-9 and J is TRBJ1-1; D ambiguous. Germline V gene data show CDR1 as SEHNR and CDR2 as FQNEAQ (reference sequence). V dropped 0 bases and J dropped 11 bases, with 10 bases sitting between them. The CDR3 is 12 amino acids. The CDR3 region has the DNA TGTGCCAGCAGCTTAGCATCCAACTCGGCTTTCTTT. Amino acid sequence: CASSLASNSAFF.

The chain combines TRBV4-2 with TRBJ2-1; TRBD2 agrees at 13 bases. CDR3 length: 16 amino acids. Germline CDR1 LGHNA, CDR2 YNFKEQ. V gave up 0 bases and J gave up 7 bases; unmatched junction bases: 3. The CDR3 loop is CASSQEELAGGNEQFF. In nucleotides, the CDR3 is TGTGCCAGCAGCCAAGAGGAACTAGCGGGAGGGAATGAGCAGTTCTTC.

V gene TRBV11-2 combines with J gene TRBJ2-7, with 8 bases matching TRBD2. This CDR3 has 15 amino acids. J lost 0 bases, V lost 5 bases, and 6 bases had no gene match. Germline V gene lookup returns CDR1 SGHAT and CDR2 FQNNGV. This CDR3 reads CASSTGSGSSYEQYF. Written as DNA, the CDR3 is TGTGCCAGCAGCACGGGCAGCGGGAGCTCCTACGAGCAGTACTTC.